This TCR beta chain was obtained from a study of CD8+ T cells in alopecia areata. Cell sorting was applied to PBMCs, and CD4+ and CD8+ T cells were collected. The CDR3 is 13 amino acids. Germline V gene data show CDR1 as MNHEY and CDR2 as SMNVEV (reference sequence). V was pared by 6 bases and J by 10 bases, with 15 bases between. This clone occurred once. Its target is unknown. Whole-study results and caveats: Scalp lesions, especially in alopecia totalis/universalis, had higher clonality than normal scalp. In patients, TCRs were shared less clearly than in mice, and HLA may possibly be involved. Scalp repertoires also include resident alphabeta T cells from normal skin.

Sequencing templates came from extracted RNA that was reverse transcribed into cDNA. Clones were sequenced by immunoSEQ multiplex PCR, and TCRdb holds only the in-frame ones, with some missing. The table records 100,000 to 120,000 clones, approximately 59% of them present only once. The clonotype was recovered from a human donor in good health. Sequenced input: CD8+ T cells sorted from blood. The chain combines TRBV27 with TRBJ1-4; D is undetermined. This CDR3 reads CASRPVAGGKLFF. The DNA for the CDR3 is TGTGCCAGCAGACCCGTGGCCGGTGGAAAACTGTTTTTT. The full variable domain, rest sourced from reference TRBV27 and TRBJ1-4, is EAQVTQNPRYLITVTGKKLTVTCSQNMNHEYMSWYRQDPGLGLRQIYYSMNVEVTDKGDVPEGYKVSRKEKRNFPLILESPSPNQTSLYFCASRPVAGGKLFFGSGTQLSVL.